Sequencing of this T cell receptor beta chain was carried out in a study of blood T cell repertoires in COVID-19. This table comes from immunoSEQ multiplex PCR, and its TCRdb copy is limited to in-frame clones, with some not included. The sample lists about 210,000 clones; 70% to 90% were seen once. Sequenced sample: PBMCs or T cells enriched from blood (not recorded which). The TCR comes from a man aged 25-45 years with acute COVID-19.

The CDR3 nucleotides read TGTGCCAGCAGCAACGGGGAGACCCAGTACTTC. Translated, it gives CASSNGETQYF. V usage is TRBV3-1 (or the pseudogene TRBV3-2) and J usage is TRBJ2-5; D gene uncertain. The CDR3 length is 11 residues. Trimming pared 5 bases from V and 5 bases from J, leaving 6 bases between. Germline V gene lookup returns CDR1 LGHDT and CDR2 YNNKEL (reference sequence).